The 6 T cell receptor beta chains given below trace back to one sample, sequenced in a study of blood T cell repertoires in COVID-19. Assay used: immunoSEQ multiplex PCR; TCRdb lists only in-frame clones, some missing. The data contain 100,000 to 150,000 clones, approximately 82% of them seen just once; the ten biggest clones take up approximately 8.7%. Specimen: peripheral blood. These receptors were taken from a man aged 35 to 55 with active or convalescent COVID-19.

This clone appeared once. The CDR3 spells CASSLRGQETQYF. The CDR3 DNA reads TGTGCCAGCAGCCTCCGAGGACAAGAGACCCAGTACTTC. The rearrangement joins TRBV3-1 (or the pseudogene TRBV3-2) to TRBJ2-5; the D is unclear. Trimming removed 4 bases at V and 2 bases at J, with 8 bases between. CDR1 and CDR2 from the germline V gene are LGHDT and YNNKEL (reference sequence). CDR3 length: 13 residues.

CDR3 region: CASSLSAETQYF. The CDR3 bases are TGCGCCAGCAGCTTGTCTGCGGAGACCCAGTACTTC. This rearrangement joins TRBV5-1 to TRBJ2-5; no clear D. V was clipped by 1 base and J by 5 bases, with 6 bases between them. The V gene's germline CDR1 is SGHRS and CDR2 YFSETQ. The CDR3 sequence is 12 residues long.

The CDR3 spells CASSPTDSGNQPQHF. The CDR3, as DNA: TGTGCCAGCAGCCCCACGGACAGCGGCAATCAGCCCCAGCATTTT. The chain carries TRBV21-1 and TRBJ1-5; TRBD1 is taken as the D call from the table, unchecked against the DNA. TRBV21-1 is an annotated pseudogene. This CDR3 has 15 amino acids.

This clone was found once. J is TRBJ2-1 and V is TRBV29-1; 10 bases match TRBD1. The CDR3 is 14 amino acids. From germline, CDR1 is SQVTM and CDR2 ANQGSEA. J gave up 4 bases and V 6 bases, and 6 bases lay outside the gene matches. CDR3 region: CSVAGQGFYNEQFF. CDR3 in DNA: TGCAGCGTCGCGGGACAGGGGTTTTACAATGAGCAGTTCTTC.

This sequence joins TRBV25-1 and TRBJ1-4; tentatively, D is TRBD1 (5 bases). V gave up 3 bases and J gave up 4 bases, with 12 bases separating them. CDR1 and CDR2 from the germline V gene are MGHDK and SYGVNS. This CDR3 contains 15 residues. This chain's CDR3 is CASSETTVVNEKLFF. The CDR3 nucleotides read TGTGCCAGCAGTGAGACGACAGTAGTTAATGAAAAACTGTTTTTT.

V gene TRBV7-9 combines with J gene TRBJ2-1; 8 positions agree with TRBD1. The CDR3 has 16 amino acids. Germline loops: CDR1 SEHNR, CDR2 FQNEAQ (reference sequence). The junction had 9 bases not matched to a gene; V was cut back by 2 bases and J by 6 bases. The CDR3 sequence is CASSLRSQGASNEQFF. The CDR3 DNA follows: TGTGCCAGCAGCTTAAGGTCGCAGGGGGCGTCCAATGAGCAGTTCTTC.